These 28 T cell receptor beta chains came from one sample sequenced in a study of blood T cell repertoires in COVID-19. Repertoires were generated with immunoSEQ multiplex PCR, while TCRdb's copy carries only in-frame clones and drops some. The sample records about 160,000 clones, 75% to 90% being singletons. Sequencing used PBMCs or T cells enriched from blood (not recorded which). These receptors all stem from a woman in her sixties or seventies who had recovered from COVID-19.

The J gene is TRBJ2-5, the V gene TRBV2; the D gene is possibly TRBD2 (7 bases). The CDR3 sequence is 14 residues long. Germline CDR1 and CDR2: SNHLY and FYNNEI. V lost 2 bases and J 4 bases, leaving 11 bases between the germline ends. The CDR3 reads CASSERRGPETQYF. Written as DNA, the CDR3 is TGTGCCAGCAGTGAACGGCGGGGGCCAGAGACCCAGTACTTC.

The V gene is TRBV5-6, the J gene TRBJ1-4; 7 bases line up with TRBD1. J lost 0 bases, V lost 4 bases, and 9 bases had no gene match. Germline CDR1 is SGHDT and CDR2 is YYEEEE. The CDR3 is made up of 17 amino acids. The CDR3 DNA sequence: TGTGCCAGCAGCCTACAAGGGACAGCTGCAACTAATGAAAAACTGTTTTTT. This sequence encodes CASSLQGTAATNEKLFF.

The chain joins TRBV3-1 (or the pseudogene TRBV3-2) to TRBJ1-5; 8 positions match TRBD1. The V and J ends lost 1 base and 0 bases, in that order; junction bases with no gene match: 11. This CDR3 spans 19 amino acids. CDR1 is LGHDT and CDR2 is YNNKEL in the germline V gene (reference sequence). DNA of the CDR3: TGTGCCAGCAGCCAAGCAAGGACAGGGAGGGCAGATAGCAATCAGCCCCAGCATTTT. Translating it yields CASSQARTGRADSNQPQHF.

V gene TRBV3-1 (or the pseudogene TRBV3-2) combines with J gene TRBJ1-6, with TRBD1 as a possible D gene (5 bases). The germline gives CDR1 LGHDT, CDR2 YNNKEL (reference sequence). This CDR3 is built from 15 residues. V dropped 0 bases and J dropped 7 bases, with 10 bases sitting between them. CDR3 amino acids: CASSQDPGGNSPLHF. DNA of the CDR3: TGTGCCAGCAGCCAAGATCCCGGGGGAAATTCACCCCTCCACTTT.

The chain joins TRBV15 to TRBJ2-7; tentatively, D is TRBD2 (5 bases). Germline V lookup: CDR1 LNHNV, CDR2 YYDKDF (reference sequence). V lost 5 bases and J lost 3, with 20 bases in between. The CDR3 length is 16 residues. DNA of the CDR3: TGTGCCACCAGCGGAAGTGCCCTGGACTGGCGCTACGAGCAGTACTTC. Protein: CATSGSALDWRYEQYF. Together with reference TRBV15 and TRBJ2-7, the CDR3 gives the full variable domain: DAMVIQNPRYQVTQFGKPVTLSCSQTLNHNVMYWYQQKSSQAPKLLFHYYDKDFNNEADTPDNFQSRRPNTSFCFLDIRSPGLGDTAMYLCATSGSALDWRYEQYFGPGTRLTVT.

V gene TRBV6-6 combines with J gene TRBJ2-2, with 10 nucleotides matching TRBD2. CDR1 MNHNY and CDR2 SVGAGI come from the germline V gene (reference sequence). This CDR3 region has 15 residues. The ends lost 6 bases at V and 2 bases at J; junction bases unmatched: 3. In DNA, the CDR3 is TGTGCCAGCAGGCTAGCGGGGGTTAACACCGGGGAGCTGTTTTTT. It codes for CASRLAGVNTGELFF.

The chain recombines TRBV27 with TRBJ2-5; 7 bases match TRBD2. The V gene end was trimmed by 5 bases and the J gene end by 9 bases; junction bases not matched to a gene: 9. In germline, CDR1 is MNHEY, CDR2 SMNVEV (reference sequence). The CDR3 sequence is 13 residues long. CDR3 region: CASSITDRGAQYF. The CDR3 DNA reads TGTGCCAGCAGTATAACGGACCGGGGGGCCCAGTACTTC.

V and J are TRBV11-2 and TRBJ2-3; TRBD1 matches at 11 bases. V was clipped by 5 bases and J by 4 bases; unmatched bases: 5. Germline V CDR1 and CDR2: SGHAT, FQNNGV. CDR3 length: 15 residues. CDR3 nucleotide sequence: TGTGCCAGCAGCAAGGGACAGGGGGGCGCAGATACGCAGTATTTT. Translated, it gives CASSKGQGGADTQYF.

This clone appeared a single time. The gene calls are TRBV5-1 and TRBJ2-1; the D is unclear. CDR3 length: 13 residues. Trimming removed 0 bases from V and 8 bases from J, with 9 bases in between. Germline lookup yields CDR1 SGHRS and CDR2 YFSETQ. Here the CDR3 DNA reads TGCGCCAGCAGCTTGGCCTACGCCGATGAGCAGTTCTTC. Protein product: CASSLAYADEQFF.

The chain combines TRBV9 with TRBJ1-2; 9 positions agree with TRBD1. CDR3 length: 15 amino acids. Germline V gene lookup returns CDR1 SGDLS and CDR2 YYNGEE. The ends lost 3 bases at V and 8 bases at J; junction bases unmatched: 11. The CDR3 DNA sequence: TGTGCCAGCAGCGCCACGGCCGGGACAGGGACCGGCTACACCTTC. It codes for CASSATAGTGTGYTF.

CDR3 protein: CASSHLGQNNEQFF. The CDR3 bases are TGCGCCAGCAGCCATCTGGGACAGAACAATGAGCAGTTCTTC. The chain uses TRBV4-1 and TRBJ2-1, with TRBD1 identical over 7 bases. The trim removed 3 bases at V and 5 bases at J, leaving 4 bases unmatched. Germline loops: CDR1 MGHRA, CDR2 YSYEKL. The CDR3 has 14 amino acids.

A single count supports this clone. This chain links TRBV7-2 with TRBJ2-5; 11 positions match TRBD2. CDR1 and CDR2 (germline): SGHTA, FQGNSA. V was clipped by 5 bases and J by 5 bases; unmatched bases: 4. The CDR3 consists of 14 residues. CDR3 loop: CASSTLAGVETQYF. The CDR3 coding sequence is TGTGCCAGCAGCACACTAGCGGGGGTGGAGACCCAGTACTTC.

This clone was counted only a few times. The V gene is TRBV30, the J gene TRBJ2-1; D is unclear. The CDR3 length is 12 residues. With 5 bases removed from V and 6 bases from J, the gap between germline ends came to 11 bases. From germline, CDR1 is GTSNPN and CDR2 SVGIG (reference sequence). The CDR3 protein is CAWGFLRNEQFF. The CDR3 DNA is TGTGCCTGGGGTTTTCTACGCAATGAGCAGTTCTTC.

The J gene is TRBJ1-2, the V gene TRBV27; 9 nucleotides agree with TRBD1. Per the germline V gene, CDR1 is MNHEY and CDR2 is SMNVEV (reference sequence). The CDR3 sequence is 15 residues long. Trimming at V came to 6 bases and at J to 7 bases, leaving 12 bases not matched to a gene. Here the CDR3 DNA reads TGTGCCAGCAGCATCGCCGGGACAGGGAGAACTGGCTACACCTTC. Amino acids: CASSIAGTGRTGYTF.

CDR3 in amino acids: CSVELLGRDYEQYF. The CDR3 DNA is TGCAGCGTTGAGTTGCTAGGACGGGATTACGAGCAGTACTTC. The chain has TRBV29-1 and TRBJ2-7; perhaps TRBD2 as D (5 bases). V dropped 3 bases and J dropped 4 bases, with 16 bases sitting between them. The CDR3 length is 14 residues. CDR1 is SQVTM and CDR2 is ANQGSEA in the germline V gene.

V is TRBV19 and J is TRBJ1-5; 8 positions match TRBD1. This CDR3 comprises 17 residues. V was pared by 4 bases and J by 3 bases, with 11 bases of the junction left unmatched. CDR1 and CDR2 (germline): LNHDA, SQIVND (reference sequence). In DNA, the CDR3 is TGTGCCAGTAGTAGGAGGGGACAGGCCTCTAACAATCAGCCCCAGCATTTT. This sequence encodes CASSRRGQASNNQPQHF. The variable domain in full, completed from reference TRBV19 and TRBJ1-5, reads DGGITQSPKYLFRKEGQNVTLSCEQNLNHDAMYWYRQDPGQGLRLIYYSQIVNDFQKGDIAEGYSVSREKKESFPLTVTSAQKNPTAFYLCASSRRGQASNNQPQHFGDGTRLSIL.

V gene TRBV7-2 combines with J gene TRBJ1-2; tentatively, D is TRBD1 (6 bases). The V gene's germline CDR1 is SGHTA and CDR2 FQGNSA. CDR3 size: 13 residues. Trimming removed 4 bases at V and 3 bases at J, with 9 bases between. The CDR3 nucleotides are TGTGCCAGCAGCTCCGCAGGGGACTATGGCTACACCTTC. It translates to CASSSAGDYGYTF.

This sequence joins TRBV2 and TRBJ1-5; D is uncertain. V shed 4 bases and J shed 2 bases, with 12 bases lying between them. The CDR3 sequence is 15 residues long. Germline CDR1 reads SNHLY; CDR2 reads FYNNEI. This CDR3 is CASSALWSGNQPQHF. DNA of the CDR3: TGTGCCAGCAGTGCCCTATGGAGCGGCAATCAGCCCCAGCATTTT.

This clone was recorded a few times. This chain connects TRBV18 to TRBJ2-5, with 10 bases lining up with TRBD2. Germline CDR1 and CDR2: KGHSH and LQKENI. This CDR3 region has 14 residues. Trimming cost V 6 bases and J 4 bases; bases outside gene matches: 5. In nucleotides, the CDR3 is TGTGCCAGCTCTAGCGGGGGGCCGCCAGAGACCCAGTACTTC. This encodes CASSSGGPPETQYF.

This rearrangement joins TRBV11-2 to TRBJ1-6; 7 bases fit TRBD1. This CDR3 has 15 amino acids. V trimming: 5 bases; J trimming: 2 bases; junction bases outside the gene matches: 3. Germline lookup yields CDR1 SGHAT and CDR2 FQNNGV. CDR3 bases: TGTGCCAGCAGCCCGGGACAGCCCTATAATTCACCCCTCCACTTT. Translating gives CASSPGQPYNSPLHF.

This chain joins TRBV9 and TRBJ2-5; TRBD2 might be the D (5 bases). V was shortened by 2 bases and J by 0 bases, with 11 bases between the two germline ends. CDR3 size: 15 residues. In germline, CDR1 is SGDLS, CDR2 YYNGEE. In DNA form, the CDR3 reads TGTGCCAGCAGCGTGTTGGGGAGATACCAAGAGACCCAGTACTTC. Translated, it gives CASSVLGRYQETQYF.

This chain links TRBV6-5 with TRBJ1-3; 9 bases are shared with TRBD1. V lost 4 bases, J lost 4 bases, and 5 bases stayed unmatched. The CDR3 has 15 residues. Germline values: CDR1 MNHEY, CDR2 SVGAGI. The CDR3 DNA sequence: TGTGCCAGCAGTTGGACAGGGGCTGGCGGAAACACCATATATTTT. Translation: CASSWTGAGGNTIYF.

The chain couples TRBV7-3 to TRBJ1-1; TRBD1 is a possible D gene (5 bases). The V gene's germline CDR1 is SGHTA and CDR2 FQGTGA. V gave up 4 bases and J gave up 2 bases, with 17 bases separating them. CDR3 size: 16 residues. The CDR3 region is CASSSPSGAPNTEAFF. CDR3 nucleotides: TGTGCCAGCAGCTCCCCAAGCGGGGCCCCAAACACTGAAGCTTTCTTT.

V and J are TRBV19 and TRBJ2-7; 8 bases agree with TRBD1. With 5 bases clipped from V and 5 bases from J, the junction kept 8 bases outside the gene matches. The length of the CDR3 is 14 residues. CDR1 is LNHDA, CDR2 SQIVND, per germline (reference sequence). This CDR3 reads CASSAGQAADEQYF. DNA of the CDR3: TGTGCCAGTAGTGCGGGACAGGCGGCCGACGAGCAGTACTTC. The whole variable domain, remainder taken from reference TRBV19 and TRBJ2-7, is DGGITQSPKYLFRKEGQNVTLSCEQNLNHDAMYWYRQDPGQGLRLIYYSQIVNDFQKGDIAEGYSVSREKKESFPLTVTSAQKNPTAFYLCASSAGQAADEQYFGPGTRLTVT.

The chain joins TRBV19 to TRBJ1-4, with D perhaps TRBD1 (5 bases). This CDR3 is 16 amino acids long. V lost 4 bases and J lost 0, with 12 bases in between. Germline-derived CDR1 and CDR2 are LNHDA and SQIVND (reference sequence). CDR3 in amino acids: CASSTAGKATNEKLFF. CDR3 DNA sequence: TGTGCCAGTAGTACCGCAGGGAAGGCAACTAATGAAAAACTGTTTTTT.

The chain combines TRBV3-1 (or the pseudogene TRBV3-2) with TRBJ2-5; possible D gene TRBD1, 6 bases. The germline gives CDR1 LGHDT, CDR2 YNNKEL (reference sequence). V lost 7 bases and J 2 bases, leaving 17 bases between the germline ends. The CDR3 consists of 15 residues. The CDR3 sequence is CASKLGAGAQETQYF. In DNA, the CDR3 is TGTGCCAGCAAGTTAGGGGCAGGGGCTCAAGAGACCCAGTACTTC.

The chain joins TRBV7-8 to TRBJ2-2; maybe TRBD1 (6 bases). Trimming removed 1 base from V and 4 bases from J, with 10 bases in between. CDR3 length: 15 amino acids. Per the germline V gene, CDR1 is SGHVS and CDR2 is FQNEAQ. The CDR3 nucleotides read TGTGCCAGCAGCTTAGATCTAGGGGGCACCGGGGAGCTGTTTTTT. Amino acids: CASSLDLGGTGELFF.

This chain uses TRBV5-1 with TRBJ1-2; a possible D gene is TRBD1 (5 bases). Germline CDR1 SGHRS, CDR2 YFSETQ. V was trimmed by 0 bases and J by 4 bases, leaving 13 bases between them. CDR3 length: 15 amino acids. The CDR3 is CASSLADSKLYGYTF. DNA of the CDR3: TGCGCCAGCAGCTTGGCTGACAGCAAGCTCTATGGCTACACCTTC.